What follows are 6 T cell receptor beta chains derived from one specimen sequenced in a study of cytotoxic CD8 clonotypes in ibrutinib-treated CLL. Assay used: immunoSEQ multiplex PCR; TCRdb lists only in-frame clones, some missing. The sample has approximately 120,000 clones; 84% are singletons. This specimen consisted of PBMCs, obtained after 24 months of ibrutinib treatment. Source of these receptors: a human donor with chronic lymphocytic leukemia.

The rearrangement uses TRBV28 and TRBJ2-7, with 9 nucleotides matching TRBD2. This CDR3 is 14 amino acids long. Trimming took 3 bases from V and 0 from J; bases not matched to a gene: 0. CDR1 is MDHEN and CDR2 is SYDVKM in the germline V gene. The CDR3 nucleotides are TGTGCCAGCAGTTTGCGGGGGGGCTCCTACGAGCAGTACTTC. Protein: CASSLRGGSYEQYF. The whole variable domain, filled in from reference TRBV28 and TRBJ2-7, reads DVKVTQSSRYLVKRTGEKVFLECVQDMDHENMFWYRQDPGLGLRLIYFSYDVKMKEKGDIPEGYSVSREKKERFSLILESASTNQTSMYLCASSLRGGSYEQYFGPGTRLTVT.

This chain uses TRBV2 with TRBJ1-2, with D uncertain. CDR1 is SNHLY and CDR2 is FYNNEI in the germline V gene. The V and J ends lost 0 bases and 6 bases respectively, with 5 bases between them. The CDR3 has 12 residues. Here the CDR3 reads CASSEAGHGYTF. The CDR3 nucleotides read TGTGCCAGCAGTGAAGCAGGGCATGGCTACACCTTC.

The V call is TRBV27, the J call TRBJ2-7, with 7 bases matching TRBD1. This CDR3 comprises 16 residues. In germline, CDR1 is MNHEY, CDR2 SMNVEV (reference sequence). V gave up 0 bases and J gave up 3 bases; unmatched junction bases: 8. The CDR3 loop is CASSLSTGASRYEQYF. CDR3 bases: TGTGCCAGCAGTTTATCTACAGGGGCCTCCCGCTACGAGCAGTACTTC.

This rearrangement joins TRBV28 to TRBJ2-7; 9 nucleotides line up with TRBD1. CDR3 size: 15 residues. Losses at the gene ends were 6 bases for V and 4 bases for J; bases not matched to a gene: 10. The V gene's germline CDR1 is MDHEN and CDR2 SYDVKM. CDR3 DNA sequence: TGTGCCAGCAGAAACCCCGGACAGGGGCGGTACGAGCAGTACTTC. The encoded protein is CASRNPGQGRYEQYF.

The CDR3: CASSELRGREKLFF. The CDR3 DNA reads as TGTGCCAGCAGTGAACTCAGGGGGCGTGAAAAACTGTTTTTT. V gene TRBV2 combines with J gene TRBJ1-4, with 8 bases lining up with TRBD1. Germline V gives CDR1 SNHLY, CDR2 FYNNEI. CDR3 length: 14 residues. The ends lost 2 bases at V and 7 bases at J; junction bases unmatched: 3.

CDR3 residues: CASSLSRGYRGNHEQYF. For the CDR3, the DNA is TGTGCCAGCAGTTTATCAAGGGGTTACAGGGGGAACCACGAGCAGTACTTC. This chain joins TRBV27 and TRBJ2-7, with 8 bases identical to TRBD1. Germline CDR1 and CDR2: MNHEY and SMNVEV (reference sequence). V dropped 0 bases and J dropped 5; count of bases not matched to a gene: 12. The CDR3 consists of 17 residues.